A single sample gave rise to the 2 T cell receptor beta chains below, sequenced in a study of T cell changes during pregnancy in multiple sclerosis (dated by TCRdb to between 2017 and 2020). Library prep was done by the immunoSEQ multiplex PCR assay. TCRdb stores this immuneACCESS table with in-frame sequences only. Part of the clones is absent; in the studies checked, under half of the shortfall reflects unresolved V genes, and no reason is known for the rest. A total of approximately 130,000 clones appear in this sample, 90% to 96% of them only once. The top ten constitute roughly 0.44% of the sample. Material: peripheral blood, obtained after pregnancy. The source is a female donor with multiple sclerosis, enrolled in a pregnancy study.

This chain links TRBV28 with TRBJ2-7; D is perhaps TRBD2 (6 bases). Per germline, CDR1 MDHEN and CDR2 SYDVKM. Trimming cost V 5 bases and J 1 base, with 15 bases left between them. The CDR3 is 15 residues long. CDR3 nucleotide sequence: TGTGCCAGCAGTGTGGCGGGGCGGGCATCCTACGAGCAGTACTTC. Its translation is CASSVAGRASYEQYF.

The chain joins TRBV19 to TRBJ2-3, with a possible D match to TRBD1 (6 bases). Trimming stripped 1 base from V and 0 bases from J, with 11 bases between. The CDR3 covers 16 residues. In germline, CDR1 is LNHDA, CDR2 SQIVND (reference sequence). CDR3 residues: CASSIAWTASTDTQYF. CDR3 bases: TGTGCCAGTAGTATAGCGTGGACAGCCAGCACAGATACGCAGTATTTT.